Below, one T cell receptor beta chain is given with its context. Germline CDR1 reads MDHEN; CDR2 reads SYDVKM. The CDR3 sequence is 13 residues long. J lost 12 bases, V lost 5 bases, and 5 bases had no gene match. This sample was included in a study of PD-1 blockade in classical Hodgkin lymphoma. Every patient was affected by relapse after autologous stem cell transplantation, while exposure to brentuximab vedotin was not uniform. Classifying best responses yielded complete response, partial response or progressive disease. Clones were sequenced by immunoSEQ multiplex PCR, and TCRdb holds only the in-frame ones, with some missing. The sample has around 91,000 clones, more than 80% seen once.

Sequencing was performed on peripheral blood mononuclear cells (PBMCs), taken before the second cycle of nivolumab. The V call is TRBV28, the J call TRBJ2-1; 12 nucleotides align to TRBD2. This clonotype was obtained from a human donor with classical Hodgkin lymphoma. The CDR3 spells CASSDTSGRTQFF. The CDR3, as DNA: TGTGCCAGCAGTGATACTAGCGGGAGGACGCAGTTCTTC.